Below, 6 T cell receptor beta chains from the same sample are listed, as sequenced in a study of breast tumors, draining lymph nodes, adjacent tissues. Axillary draining lymph nodes of breast cancer patients supplied the node samples. MiXCR, applied by TCRdb to the multiplex PCR reads, yields one record per CDR3 protein. Of some 150,000 distinct CDR3 sequences detected, more than 20% appear once; the ten largest clones hold just over 2.5%. Material for sequencing was axillary lymph node tissue. The receptors shown here come from a female donor with breast cancer. Some clones in this sample may be carry-over from other donors' samples.

With regard to this clonotype: Here the CDR3 omits its conserved ending phenylalanine or tryptophan, so a read error is the likely source. The V gene is TRBV7-8, the J gene TRBJ2-7, with 8 bases aligning to TRBD1. The CDR3 extends over 15 amino acids. V was clipped by 3 bases and J by 1 base; unmatched bases: 5. The germline CDR1 and CDR2 sequences are SGHVS and FQNEAQ. CDR3 DNA: TGTGCCAGCAGCTTCGGGACAGGACCATCCTACGAGCAGTACCTC. Translating gives CASSFGTGPSYEQYL.

This clonotype occurred many times. The chain employs TRBV5-1 and TRBJ2-1; the match to TRBD1 covers 8 bases. V shed 0 bases, J shed 5 bases, and the junction held 7 bases outside the gene matches. CDR1 and CDR2 from the germline V gene are SGHRS and YFSETQ. CDR3 length: 16 amino acids. CDR3 bases: TGCGCCAGCAGCTTGGTTCCCGGACAGGGAGACAATGAGCAGTTCTTC. This codes for CASSLVPGQGDNEQFF.

This clonotype was detected ten times or more. The CDR3 sequence: CASSSGPASGEQYF. The CDR3 region has the DNA TGTGCCAGCAGTTCTGGTCCGGCGTCGGGGGAGCAGTACTTC. This chain uses TRBV12-3 or TRBV12-4 with TRBJ2-7; TRBD2 is a possible D gene (5 bases). CDR3 size: 14 residues. Trimming cost V 4 bases and J 7 bases, with 17 bases left between them.

This clonotype was seen repeatedly, ten times or more. The chain joins TRBV20-1 to TRBJ2-6; D unclear. Trimming took 3 bases from V and 0 from J, leaving 15 bases between them. CDR1 is DFQATT, CDR2 SNEGSKA, per germline (reference sequence). The CDR3 runs 17 residues. CDR3 residues: CSASWARINSGANVLTF. The CDR3 DNA reads TGCAGTGCTAGTTGGGCCAGAATCAACTCTGGGGCCAACGTCCTGACTTTC.

This clonotype was counted many times. The chain joins TRBV5-6 to TRBJ2-5; no clear D gene. CDR1 is SGHDT, CDR2 YYEEEE, per germline. The CDR3 is 14 residues long. V dropped 1 base and J dropped 1 base, with 8 bases sitting between them. CDR3 sequence: CASSLIGLQETQYF. In nucleotides, the CDR3 is TGTGCCAGCAGCTTGATCGGTCTCCAAGAGACCCAGTACTTC. The variable domain in full, completed from reference TRBV5-6 and TRBJ2-5, reads DAGVTQSPTHLIKTRGQQVTLRCSPKSGHDTVSWYQQALGQGPQFIFQYYEEEERQRGNFPDRFSGHQFPNYSSELNVNALLLGDSALYLCASSLIGLQETQYFGPGTRLLVL.

This clonotype was recorded many times. The genes are TRBV5-1 and TRBJ2-5; D uncertain. The ends were cut back, 0 bases at V and 4 bases at J, with 13 bases in the middle. In germline, CDR1 is SGHRS, CDR2 YFSETQ. The CDR3 contains 15 residues. CDR3 protein: CASSLDVASRETQYF. The DNA of the CDR3 is TGCGCCAGCAGCTTGGACGTCGCGTCTCGAGAGACCCAGTACTTC.